This entry concerns a single TCR beta chain. The antigen remains undetermined. The junction differs from germline at one of its ends, possibly a read error. This entry comes from a study of neurological immune-mediated disorders. The yield of each sequencing run was over 170 million TCR-beta sequences from 15-18 subjects. MiXCR was run by TCRdb on the 5' RACE reads, yielding one entry per CDR3 protein. The sample contains about 27,000 distinct CDR3 sequences, over 3% of which appear only once. Overall study findings and caveats: One related-CDR3 cluster, found by phylogenetic grouping, held repertoires of 18 of 34 multiple sclerosis patients and is a possible signature.

PBMCs stored at -80 C, 2 million in total, were the source of the unsorted libraries. This CDR3 is 14 amino acids long. Per the germline V gene, CDR1 is SGHTA and CDR2 is FQGNSA. Sequences were obtained from PBMCs. The TCR comes from a woman between 25 and 40 years old with multiple sclerosis. The chain carries TRBV7-2 and TRBJ2-7, with 9 positions matching TRBD2. The CDR3 DNA sequence: TGTGCCAGGAGCTTGCTAGCGGGACGGAAAGAGCAGTACTTC. It specifies CARSLLAGRKEQYF.